The 22 T cell receptor beta chains below all came from one sample that was sequenced in a study of cytomegalovirus exposure and HLA in healthy donors. Primers: 60 Vbeta forward and 13 Jbeta reverse. The protocol was immunoSEQ multiplex PCR, while the TCRdb copy is restricted to in-frame clones and leaves out a portion. The repertoire has tens of thousands of clones, around 68% of them found once; the top ten carry roughly 11%. The sample taken for sequencing was PBMCs. These receptors originate from a woman in her 30s in good health and CMV-seronegative.

The chain has TRBV5-1 and TRBJ1-2, with D possibly matching TRBD1 (6 bases). CDR3 length: 16 amino acids. Looked up from germline, CDR1 is SGHRS and CDR2 is YFSETQ. Trimming pared 0 bases from V and 3 bases from J, leaving 15 bases between. The DNA of the CDR3 is TGCGCCAGCAGCTTGGACAGGGACGAGGGAGACTATGGCTACACCTTC. Its translation: CASSLDRDEGDYGYTF.

The chain recombines TRBV4-1 with TRBJ2-7; 8 nucleotides align to TRBD1. The CDR3 is made up of 14 amino acids. After removal of 1 base from V and 4 bases from J, the junction contained 3 bases not matched to a gene. Germline lookup yields CDR1 MGHRA and CDR2 YSYEKL. The DNA of the CDR3 is TGCGCCAGCAGCCAAGCCCAGGGGGCATACGAGCAGTACTTC. Translation gives CASSQAQGAYEQYF.

The chain is built from TRBV4-1 and TRBJ1-1; D not certain. The CDR3 extends over 15 amino acids. The ends were cut back, 1 base at V and 3 bases at J, with 12 bases in the middle. Germline V gene lookup returns CDR1 MGHRA and CDR2 YSYEKL. This CDR3 is CASSQVGGRDTEAFF. The CDR3 DNA reads as TGCGCCAGCAGCCAAGTCGGAGGGAGGGACACTGAAGCTTTCTTT.

This clone appeared a few times. V is TRBV4-2 and J is TRBJ1-5; 9 bases are shared with TRBD1. V dropped 4 bases and J dropped 2; count of bases not matched to a gene: 6. The CDR3 has 16 residues. Germline V gene sequence: CDR1 LGHNA, CDR2 YNFKEQ. The CDR3 DNA reads TGTGCCAGCAGCCCGGGGGACAGGGAGGGCAATCAGCCCCAGCATTTT. As protein: CASSPGDREGNQPQHF.

The chain carries TRBV7-9 and TRBJ2-3; TRBD2 matches at 9 bases. V shed 5 bases and J 7 bases; nucleotides not matched to a gene: 13. Germline values: CDR1 SEHNR, CDR2 FQNEAQ (reference sequence). CDR3 size: 16 residues. This CDR3 reads CASSPQWIAGDHTQYF. The CDR3 nucleotides read TGTGCCAGCAGCCCGCAATGGATAGCGGGGGATCATACGCAGTATTTT.

This sequence joins TRBV18 and TRBJ2-7; the match to TRBD2 covers 10 bases. Germline V gene data show CDR1 as KGHSH and CDR2 as LQKENI. CDR3 length: 16 amino acids. V shed 5 bases, J shed 5 bases, and the junction held 12 bases outside the gene matches. CDR3 sequence reads: CASSKPTSGLFHEQYF. The CDR3 nucleotides read TGTGCCAGCTCAAAACCGACTAGCGGGTTGTTCCACGAGCAGTACTTC.

This chain joins TRBV10-2 and TRBJ2-7, with 11 bases fitting TRBD2. The CDR3 extends over 15 amino acids. V was pared by 8 bases and J by 3 bases, with 9 bases of the junction left unmatched. Germline V gene data show CDR1 as WSHSY and CDR2 as SAAADI. The CDR3 here is CASQKLAGAYYEQYF. The CDR3, as DNA: TGCGCCAGCCAGAAACTAGCGGGGGCCTACTACGAGCAGTACTTC.

This chain joins TRBV5-1 and TRBJ2-2; tentative D call: TRBD2 (6 bases). The ends were cut back, 4 bases at V and 4 bases at J, with 11 bases in the middle. CDR3 length: 14 residues. The germline V gene encodes CDR1 SGHRS and CDR2 YFSETQ. The CDR3 bases are TGCGCCAGCAGCCGACTAGGTGGCACCGGGGAGCTGTTTTTT. Its protein product is CASSRLGGTGELFF.

This rearrangement joins TRBV5-4 to TRBJ2-3, with 10 bases identical to TRBD1. Germline CDR1 SGHNT, CDR2 YYREEE (reference sequence). Trimming at V came to 3 bases and at J to 1 base, leaving 2 bases not matched to a gene. The CDR3 has 15 amino acids. CDR3 nucleotides: TGTGCCAGCAGCTCCGGGACAGGGGGCACAGATACGCAGTATTTT. This sequence encodes CASSSGTGGTDTQYF.

The rearrangement links TRBV5-1 to TRBJ1-4; the D is unclear. The CDR3 has 11 residues. Trimming removed 4 bases at V and 13 bases at J, with 11 bases between. The germline V gene has CDR1 SGHRS and CDR2 YFSETQ. The CDR3: CASSIREGLFF. CDR3 coding DNA: TGCGCCAGCAGCATTCGAGAGGGACTGTTTTTT.

V gene TRBV5-4 combines with J gene TRBJ2-6; 7 bases are shared with TRBD1. The trim removed 3 bases at V and 2 bases at J, leaving 2 bases unmatched. CDR3 length: 15 amino acids. Germline values: CDR1 SGHNT, CDR2 YYREEE (reference sequence). The CDR3 spells CASSSTGAGANVLTF. The CDR3 DNA sequence: TGTGCCAGCAGCTCAACAGGGGCTGGGGCCAACGTCCTGACTTTC.

This clone was seen a single time. V usage is TRBV7-8 and J usage is TRBJ1-1; 7 bases line up with TRBD1. This CDR3 has 15 amino acids. CDR1 SGHVS and CDR2 FQNEAQ come from the germline V gene. V lost 5 bases and J lost 0; bases outside the gene matches: 6. Written as DNA, the CDR3 is TGTGCCAGCAGCACTCGACAGGGAATGAACACTGAAGCTTTCTTT. As protein: CASSTRQGMNTEAFF. Drawing the rest from reference TRBV7-8 and TRBJ1-1, the complete variable domain is GAGVSQSPRYKVAKRGQDVALRCDPISGHVSLFWYQQALGQGPEFLTYFQNEAQLDKSGLPSDRFFAERPEGSVSTLKIQRTQQEDSAVYLCASSTRQGMNTEAFFGQGTRLTVV.

This rearrangement joins TRBV7-9 to TRBJ1-4; no firm D call. Trimming stripped 1 base from V and 6 bases from J, with 9 bases between. This CDR3 has 14 residues. Germline CDR1 SEHNR, CDR2 FQNEAQ (reference sequence). CDR3 coding DNA: TGTGCCAGCAGCTTAGGAGGTGCGGATGAAAAACTGTTTTTT. Its protein product is CASSLGGADEKLFF.

This clone was recorded a few times. The chain combines TRBV19 with TRBJ1-3, with D hard to call. In germline, CDR1 is LNHDA, CDR2 SQIVND (reference sequence). V gave up 7 bases and J gave up 0 bases, with 16 bases separating them. CDR3 size: 16 residues. The CDR3 nucleotides are TGTGCCAGTAAACACGAACGCGGGTTCTCTGGAAACACCATATATTTT. The encoded protein is CASKHERGFSGNTIYF. The whole variable domain, remainder taken from reference TRBV19 and TRBJ1-3, is DGGITQSPKYLFRKEGQNVTLSCEQNLNHDAMYWYRQDPGQGLRLIYYSQIVNDFQKGDIAEGYSVSREKKESFPLTVTSAQKNPTAFYLCASKHERGFSGNTIYFGEGSWLTVV.

The genes are TRBV2 and TRBJ2-7, with D maybe TRBD2 (6 bases). Trimming removed 0 bases from V and 0 bases from J, with 9 bases in between. CDR3 length: 15 amino acids. Germline CDR1 is SNHLY and CDR2 is FYNNEI. The CDR3 DNA reads TGTGCCAGCAGTGAAGCGGGGCGGGGCTCCTACGAGCAGTACTTC. This encodes CASSEAGRGSYEQYF.

The genes are TRBV28 and TRBJ1-4; D is ambiguous. V was trimmed by 11 bases and J by 0 bases, leaving 10 bases between them. The CDR3 totals 13 residues. In germline, CDR1 is MDHEN, CDR2 SYDVKM. CDR3 in amino acids: CALSGSTNEKLFF. The CDR3 region has the DNA TGTGCCCTATCAGGATCAACTAATGAAAAACTGTTTTTT.

The J gene is TRBJ1-2, the V gene TRBV19; D is perhaps TRBD1 (5 bases). V gave up 10 bases and J gave up 6 bases, with 21 bases separating them. Looked up from germline, CDR1 is LNHDA and CDR2 is SQIVND (reference sequence). CDR3 size: 14 residues. This CDR3 reads CATKNRGREDGYTF. CDR3 coding DNA: TGTGCCACCAAGAATCGCGGCAGGGAGGATGGCTACACCTTC.

The chain couples TRBV6-5 to TRBJ2-7; TRBD1 matches at 9 bases. CDR1 MNHEY and CDR2 SVGAGI come from the germline V gene. Losses at the gene ends were 4 bases for V and 7 bases for J; bases not matched to a gene: 14. The CDR3 sequence is 16 residues long. The CDR3, as DNA: TGTGCCAGCAGTTTACTTGGGACAGGGCTAAATCATGAGCAGTACTTC. Translating it yields CASSLLGTGLNHEQYF.

For this clone: The conserved phenylalanine or tryptophan is not found at the CDR3 terminus, so this likely reflects a read error. V is TRBV5-4 and J is TRBJ1-1; D gene ambiguous. The germline CDR1 and CDR2 sequences are SGHNT and YYREEE (reference sequence). V lost 0 bases and J 8 bases, leaving 11 bases between the germline ends. CDR3 size: 13 residues. The CDR3 sequence: CASSLGNGQEAFL. In DNA form, the CDR3 reads TGTGCCAGCAGCTTGGGAAATGGGCAGGAAGCTTTCCTT.

The rearrangement joins TRBV9 to TRBJ2-7, with TRBD1 matching 9 bases. The CDR3 sequence is 12 residues long. Germline CDR1 and CDR2: SGDLS and YYNGEE. V was pared by 7 bases and J by 3 bases, with 2 bases of the junction left unmatched. As DNA, the CDR3 is TGTGCCAGCGGGACAGGGAACTACGAGCAGTACTTC. It yields the protein CASGTGNYEQYF.

This clone showed up just a few times. V is TRBV5-5 and J is TRBJ1-5; 8 bases are shared with TRBD1. Germline lookup yields CDR1 SGHKS and CDR2 YYEKEE (reference sequence). The CDR3 is made up of 14 amino acids. J gave up 4 bases and V 4 bases, and 4 bases lay outside the gene matches. The CDR3 region has the DNA TGTGCCAGCAGCCGGGACAGGCGTAATCAGCCCCAGCATTTT. This codes for CASSRDRRNQPQHF.

Only a few counts were recorded for this clone. This chain joins TRBV18 and TRBJ1-4; TRBD1 agrees at 8 bases. Germline lookup yields CDR1 KGHSH and CDR2 LQKENI. CDR3 length equals 17 residues. Unmatched junction bases numbered 14, after V lost 6 bases and J lost 5 bases. The DNA for the CDR3 is TGTGCCAGCTCCCCCGGAGGGACAGGCCAGACGAATGAAAAACTGTTTTTT. Its translation: CASSPGGTGQTNEKLFF.